This TCR beta chain comes out of a study of blood T cell repertoires in COVID-19. The wider study: Acute-phase and convalescent COVID-19 samples originated in the United States, Italy and Spain.

Per the original methods: Amplification of reference gene primers provided the estimated nucleated cell counts. The protocol was immunoSEQ multiplex PCR, while the TCRdb copy is restricted to in-frame clones and leaves out a portion. That table gives V, J and clone size, and the DNA gave D and trimming. The table shows more than 150,000 clones, with roughly nine tenths occurring only once. This CDR3 spans 15 amino acids. Unmatched junction bases numbered 6, after V lost 8 bases and J lost 3 bases. CDR1 is MNHEY, CDR2 SVGAGI, per germline. This chain uses TRBV6-5 with TRBJ1-4; 10 bases agree with TRBD1. The receptor was isolated from a man aged 65 to 79 with active or convalescent COVID-19. What was sequenced was peripheral blood. CDR3 sequence reads: CASRDGTGANEKLFF. The CDR3 nucleotides are TGTGCCAGCCGGGATGGGACAGGGGCTAATGAAAAACTGTTTTTT.